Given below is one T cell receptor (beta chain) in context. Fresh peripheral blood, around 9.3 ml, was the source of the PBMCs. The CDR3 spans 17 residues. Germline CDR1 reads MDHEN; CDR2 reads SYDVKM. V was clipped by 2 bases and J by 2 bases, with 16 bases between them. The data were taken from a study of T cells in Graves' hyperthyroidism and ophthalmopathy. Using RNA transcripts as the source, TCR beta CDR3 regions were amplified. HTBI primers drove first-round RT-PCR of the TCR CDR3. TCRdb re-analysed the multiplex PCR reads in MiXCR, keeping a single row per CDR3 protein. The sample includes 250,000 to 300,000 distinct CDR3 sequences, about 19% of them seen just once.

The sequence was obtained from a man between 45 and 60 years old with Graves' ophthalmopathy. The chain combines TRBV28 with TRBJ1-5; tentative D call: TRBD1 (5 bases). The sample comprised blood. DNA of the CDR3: TGTGCCAGCAGTTTAGTGGCAGGGTTTTTTGGCAATCAGCCCCAGCATTTT. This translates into CASSLVAGFFGNQPQHF.